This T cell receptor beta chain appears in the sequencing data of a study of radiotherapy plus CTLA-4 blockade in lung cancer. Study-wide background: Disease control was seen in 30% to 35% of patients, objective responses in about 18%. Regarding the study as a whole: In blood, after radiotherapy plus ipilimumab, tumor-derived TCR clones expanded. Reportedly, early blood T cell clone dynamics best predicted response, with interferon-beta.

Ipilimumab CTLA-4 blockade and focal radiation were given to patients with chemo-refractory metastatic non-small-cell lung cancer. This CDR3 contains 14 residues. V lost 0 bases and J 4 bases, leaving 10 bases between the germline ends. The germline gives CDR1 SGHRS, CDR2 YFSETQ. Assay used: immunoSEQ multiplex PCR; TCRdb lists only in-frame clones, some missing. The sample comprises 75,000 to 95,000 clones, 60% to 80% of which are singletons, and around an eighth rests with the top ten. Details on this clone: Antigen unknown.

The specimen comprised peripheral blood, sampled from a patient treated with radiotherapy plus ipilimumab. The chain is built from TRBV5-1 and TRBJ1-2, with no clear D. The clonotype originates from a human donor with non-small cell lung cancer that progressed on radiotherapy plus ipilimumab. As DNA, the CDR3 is TGCGCCAGCAGCTTGGAGGTGGACGGCTATGGCTACACCTTC. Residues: CASSLEVDGYGYTF.